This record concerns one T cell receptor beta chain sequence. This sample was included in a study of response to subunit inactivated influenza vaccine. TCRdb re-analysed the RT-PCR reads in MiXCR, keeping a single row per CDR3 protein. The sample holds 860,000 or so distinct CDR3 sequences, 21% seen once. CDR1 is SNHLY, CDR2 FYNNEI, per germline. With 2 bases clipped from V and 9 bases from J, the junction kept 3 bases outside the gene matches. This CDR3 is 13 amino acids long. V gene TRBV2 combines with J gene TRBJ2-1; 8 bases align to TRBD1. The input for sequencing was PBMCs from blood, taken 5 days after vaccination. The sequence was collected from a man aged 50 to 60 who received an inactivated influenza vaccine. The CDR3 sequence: CASSENRGVEQFF. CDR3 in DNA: TGTGCCAGCAGTGAAAACAGGGGGGTTGAGCAGTTCTTC.